This entry concerns a single T cell receptor beta chain. Which antigen it targets is not known. Base qualities are not recorded, but no much larger clone differs from it by a single base. TCRbeta CDR3 regions were amplified from genomic DNA by means of the immunoSEQ Assay, a bias-controlled multiplex PCR. In the authors' own workflow: The number of nucleated cells in each sample was estimated from the amplification of reference gene primers within the assay. To quantify the absolute abundance of each unique TCRbeta CDR3 rearrangement, sequence reads were collapsed and filtered. Productive Simpson clonality was computed per sample as the square root of Simpson's diversity index over productive rearrangements. Held by TCRdb, this immuneACCESS table contains in-frame sequences only and omits some clones. Under half of the omission traces to an unresolved V gene where checked; the cause of the rest is unknown. The V and J calls and clone size were taken over from that table, and D and trimming were inferred from the DNA. The sample table contains under 200,000 clones; only one count was recorded for around 90% of them. The leading ten clones occupy approximately 2% of the sample.

This record comes from a study of blood T cell repertoires in COVID-19 (dated by TCRdb to 2020 to 2021). About the full investigation: Samples from collaborators originated in the United States, Italy and Spain and spanned both the acute and convalescent phases of COVID-19. The prospective study material was composed of cDNA or gDNA derived from T cells, B-cell-depleted T cells, or PBMCs. Subjects who had been exposed to COVID-19, were actively infected with it, or had recovered from it provided the deeply sampled blood TCRbeta repertoires that made up the dataset. The repertoires were released in a freely available public database meant as a resource for research on the immune response to SARS-CoV-2. The samples were drawn from two sources: the first 160 participants of the ongoing ImmuneRACE study, and fewer than 1,500 subjects contributed by 6 global collaborators. The sample metadata nearly always contained a de-identified subject ID, COVID-19 status, age in years and sex. Where HLA class I and class II types were available, the types were taken from metadata supplied by the sample provider, not from assay-based typing. Beyond this particular receptor, the publication reports: The quantity of clinical and demographic metadata differed by source and by participant and was supplied without curation.

Per the germline V gene (reference sequence), SGHKS is the CDR1 and YYEKEE is the CDR2. A distance of 15 bases separates the germline ends of V and J, which lose 4 bases and 8 bases respectively. There are 13 amino acids in the CDR3, from cysteine to phenylalanine inclusive. Only the CDR3 region is kept as DNA, spanning 39 bases read in frame from base 1. Whole blood was collected in K2EDTA tubes by collaborating institutions according to the institutions' own protocols. For TCRbeta analysis, collaborators shipped samples as frozen whole blood, isolated PBMCs, or DNA extracted from either of those sample types.

This chain joins TRBV5-5 to TRBJ1-2; perhaps TRBD1 is the D gene, with 6 bases matching. Material: peripheral blood. This sequence originates from a man younger than 35 with acute or convalescent COVID-19. The DNA sequence is given as TGTGCCAGCAGCACCTCAAGTGGGGGCGGCTACACCTTC. The resulting protein is CASSTSSGGGYTF. Outside the CDR3, residues come from the reference TRBV5-5 and TRBJ1-2 proteins, so the full variable domain is: DAGVTQSPTHLIKTRGQQVTLRCSPISGHKSVSWYQQVLGQGPQFIFQYYEKEERGRGNFPDRFSARQFPNYSSELNVNALLLGDSALYLCASSTSSGGGYTFGSGTRLTVV.